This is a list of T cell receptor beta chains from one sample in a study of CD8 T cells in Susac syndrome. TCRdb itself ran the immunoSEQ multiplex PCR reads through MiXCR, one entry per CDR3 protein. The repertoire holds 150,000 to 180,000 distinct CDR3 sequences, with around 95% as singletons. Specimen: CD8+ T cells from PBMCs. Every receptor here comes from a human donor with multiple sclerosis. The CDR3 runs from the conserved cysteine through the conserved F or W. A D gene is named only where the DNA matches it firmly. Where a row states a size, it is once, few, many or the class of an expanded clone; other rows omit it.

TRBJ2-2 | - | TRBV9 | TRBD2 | TGTGCCAGCAGCGTTAGCGGGGCGGGCGGGGAGCTGTTTTTT | CASSVSGAGGELFF
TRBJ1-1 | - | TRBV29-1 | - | TGCAGCGCTGGTTCAGGGGATGGGTACACTGAAGCTTTCTTT | CSAGSGDGYTEAFF
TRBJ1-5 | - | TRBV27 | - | TGTGCCAGCAGTTTTCAACTCCGGCAGCCCCAGCATTTT | CASSFQLRQPQHF
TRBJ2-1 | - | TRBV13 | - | TGTGCCAGCAGCCCAACCGGGACCAACGTCATCGAGCAGTTCTTC | CASSPTGTNVIEQFF
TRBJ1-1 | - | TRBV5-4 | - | TGTGCCAGCAGCCAGGGGACGGCTGAAGCTTTCTTT | CASSQGTAEAFF
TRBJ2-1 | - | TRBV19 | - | TGTGCCAGTAGCGACGGGGAGCCGTACAATGAGCAGTTCTTC | CASSDGEPYNEQFF
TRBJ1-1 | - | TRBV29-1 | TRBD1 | TGCAGCGCTGAACCGGGGACAGGGGACACTGAAGCTTTCTTT | CSAEPGTGDTEAFF
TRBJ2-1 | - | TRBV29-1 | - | TGCAGCGTTGTTCAGGCCTACAATGAGCAGTTCTTC | CSVVQAYNEQFF
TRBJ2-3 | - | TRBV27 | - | TGTGCCAGCAGGGGGGCTAGCGGAGCTAGCACAGATACGCAGTATTTT | CASRGASGASTDTQYF
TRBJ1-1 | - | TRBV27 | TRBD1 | TGTGCCAGCAGCTTACTCCGGGACAGCTCGATGAACACTGAAGCTTTCTTT | CASSLLRDSSMNTEAFF
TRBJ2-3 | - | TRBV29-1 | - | TGCAGCGTTGAAGATCATAGAGGGGGTACAGATACGCAGTATTTT | CSVEDHRGGTDTQYF
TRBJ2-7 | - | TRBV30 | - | TGTGCCTGGAGTCCATCCTACGAGCAGTACTTC | CAWSPSYEQYF
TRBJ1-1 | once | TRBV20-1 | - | TGCAGTGCTACCCGACGGGAGAAGAACACTGAAGCTTTCTTT | CSATRREKNTEAFF
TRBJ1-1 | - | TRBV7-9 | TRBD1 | TGTGCCAGCAGCTTGGGACAGGGATGGACTGAAGCTTTCTTT | CASSLGQGWTEAFF
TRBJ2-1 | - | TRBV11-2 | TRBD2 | TGTGCCAGCAGCTTAGAGGAGCGGGGATACAATGAGCAGTTCTTC | CASSLEERGYNEQFF
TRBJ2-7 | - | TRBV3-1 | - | TGTGCCAGCAGCCAAGTAATGGGCAGGGTCAACGAGCAGTACTTC | CASSQVMGRVNEQYF
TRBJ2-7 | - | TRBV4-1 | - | TGCGCCAGCAGCCTCGGCCCACTCTACGAGCAGTACTTC | CASSLGPLYEQYF
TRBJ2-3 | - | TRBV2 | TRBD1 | TGTGCCAGTTCACAGGGGATCCTTTCAGATACGCAGTATTTT | CASSQGILSDTQYF
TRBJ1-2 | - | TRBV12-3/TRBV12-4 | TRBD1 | TGTGCCAGCGGGGGCGGGGACAGCTTTACCTATGGCTACACCTTC | CASGGGDSFTYGYTF
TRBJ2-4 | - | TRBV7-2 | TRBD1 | TGTGCCAGCAGCTTAGTATCCCAGAGTTCCAGGGGGCCCAAAAACATTCAGTACTTC | CASSLVSQSSRGPKNIQYF